The clone carrying this TCR beta chain was observed a few times. CDR3 size: 16 residues. V shed 4 bases and J 4 bases; nucleotides not matched to a gene: 7. Germline V CDR1 and CDR2: MNHNS, SASEGT. This sample was included in a study of tumor-infiltrating lymphocytes in primary liver carcinoma. At the level of the study: Surgeons resected the patients' primary liver carcinomas.

Researchers drew blood RNA from unsorted whole blood and extracted germline DNA as well. A constant-region primer served to make TCR beta cDNA from roughly 480 ng total RNA. Three nested multiplex PCR rounds of slightly modified ARM-PCR generated TCR beta libraries. TRBV1-TRBV30 forward primers paired with a C-beta reverse primer were used in the first two PCR rounds, which ran roughly 11 cycles each. TCRdb analysed the multiplex PCR reads with MiXCR anew, one entry per CDR3 protein. The repertoire holds 300,000 to 350,000 distinct CDR3 sequences, 65% seen once, with about 6.1% in the top ten. This sequence was found in a man aged 35-49 years with primary liver carcinoma and hepatitis B virus infection. Sample: peripheral blood. V gene TRBV6-1 combines with J gene TRBJ2-2; 9 nucleotides agree with TRBD2. The CDR3 here is CASSALAGRSTGELFF. The CDR3 DNA follows: TGTGCCAGCAGTGCTCTAGCGGGACGAAGCACCGGGGAGCTGTTTTTT.